The following is a T cell receptor beta chain sequence with its context. Its antigen remains unidentified. The CDR3 consists of 12 residues. Germline CDR1 SGHRS, CDR2 YFSETQ. With V trimmed by 4 bases and J by 5 bases, 3 bases remained unmatched. The time point: blood at routine non-recurrence follow-up after resection. From tumor, nontumor lung or frozen PBMC, whole RNA was taken unsorted for sequencing. The sample belongs to a study of spatial heterogeneity in lung cancer. At the level of the study: At a median of around two years after resection, follow-up PBMC samples were sequenced when available. Findings of the study overall: Compared with follow-up, resection was when ubiquitous expanded tumor TCRs appeared in blood more.

In TCRdb, the 5' RACE reads were re-called with MiXCR into one record per CDR3 protein. Of some 35,000 distinct CDR3 sequences listed, about 7.9% were seen once; the top ten hold about 9%. The sequencing here drew on PBMCs, taken at follow-up. This chain uses TRBV5-1 with TRBJ2-7, with 7 bases aligning to TRBD1. The TCR comes from a male donor with early-stage non-small cell lung cancer. CDR3 region: CASSVDRNEQYF. The CDR3 nucleotides read TGCGCCAGCAGCGTGGACAGGAACGAGCAGTACTTC.